This TCR beta chain appears in the sequencing data of a study of T cell repertoires in cytomegalovirus infection (dated by TCRdb to the late 2010s). General notes on the study: Peptide stimulations targeted recently identified HLA-C-restricted CMV epitopes, whose presentation resists viral immunomodulation, together with well-studied HLA-B-restricted epitopes. The HLA type of each donor mattered for the analysis, because public TCR beta signatures pointed to carriage of CMV infection along with the matching HLA type.

The sample was run on an Illumina HiSeq 1500. Starting from the raw public reads, TCRdb applied fastp trimming at Q25, assembled clones with MiXCR and retained in-frame beta chains. Each entry merges the rows of one CDR3 protein and shows their most common DNA and genes. Here the sample has a few hundred thousand distinct CDR3 sequences; about 33% occur a single time. 17% of the sample rests with the top ten. The germline V gene supplies CDR1 SGHTA and CDR2 FQGNSA. The germline V and J ends show losses of 5 bases and 2 bases respectively, and no gene match explains 5 bases of the junction. Counted from cysteine to phenylalanine, this CDR3 has 14 amino acids. Left in the record is the CDR3 DNA by itself, 42 bases read in frame from the first base. This clonotype has at least ten counts. No antigen is known for it. The input lacks base qualities; no much larger clone sits a single base away. In the paper's terms, the treatment or condition label means: in vitro stimulation with specific CMV peptide epitopes to enrich CMV-specific T cells.

Paper-wide results and their limitations: The ex vivo response was dominated by HLA-C-restricted CMV-specific TCR beta clonotypes, and the single most frequent clonotype in two of eight donors was supplied by these HLA-C-restricted clonotypes. In both this cohort and an independent roughly 350-donor cohort, the cumulative frequency of public TCR beta family members distinguished carriers of CMV infection plus the relevant HLA type.

This receptor was obtained from a human donor in good health (CMV status not recorded). Some clones in this sample may be carry-over from other donors' samples. The sequence joins TRBV7-2 to TRBJ1-1, and 7 junction bases match TRBD1. Source: cultured PBMCs, taken from culture after CMV antigen stimulation. This receptor has the CDR3 CASSTRQGNTEAFF. The sequenced DNA is TGTGCCAGCAGCACCCGACAGGGTAACACTGAAGCTTTCTTT. Joined to the reference TRBV7-2 and TRBJ1-1 proteins, this CDR3 gives the full variable domain: GAGVSQSPSNKVTEKGKDVELRCDPISGHTALYWYRQSLGQGLEFLIYFQGNSAPDKSGLPSDRFSAERTGGSVSTLTIQRTQQEDSAVYLCASSTRQGNTEAFFGQGTRLTVV.